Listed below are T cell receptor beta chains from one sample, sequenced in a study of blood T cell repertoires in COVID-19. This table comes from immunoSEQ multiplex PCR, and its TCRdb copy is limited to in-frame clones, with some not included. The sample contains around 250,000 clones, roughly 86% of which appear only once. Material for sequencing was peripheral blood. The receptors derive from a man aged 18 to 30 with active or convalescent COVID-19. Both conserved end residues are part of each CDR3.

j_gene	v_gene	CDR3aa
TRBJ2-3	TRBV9	CASRRSSVGTDTQYF
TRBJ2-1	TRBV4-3	CASSLSSNEQFF
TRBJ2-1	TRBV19	CASSVSGRAVNEQFF
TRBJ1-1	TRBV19	CASSITGASGEAFF
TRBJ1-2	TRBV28	CASNPGGDAGYTF
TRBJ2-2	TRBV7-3	CASSPGHFTGELFF
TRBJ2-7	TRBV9	CASSVGGGLAQEQYF
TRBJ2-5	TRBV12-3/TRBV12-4	CASRSQETQYF
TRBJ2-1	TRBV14	CVSSHLRDRARNEQFF
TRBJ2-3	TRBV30	CAWRPAGSTDTQYF
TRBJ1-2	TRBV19	CASIKRQGSVDGYTF
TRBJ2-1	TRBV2	CASSVRVGGFF
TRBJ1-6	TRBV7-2	CASSFQGAPYNSPLHF
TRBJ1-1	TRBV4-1	CASSQPMSRGTEAFF
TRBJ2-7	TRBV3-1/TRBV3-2	CASSHGTVAYEQYF
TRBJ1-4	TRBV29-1	CNRWAGQGWGKLFF
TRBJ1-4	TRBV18	CASSPYGTGDEKLFF